This T cell receptor (delta chain) comes out of a study of Vδ1+ human thymocytes. Broader study findings: Thymic delta-chain repertoires held roughly 19% Vdelta2 sequences and few Vdelta3, despite high sort purity. Highly polyclonal TRG and TRD repertoires with Gaussian CDR3 length distributions appeared in thymus.

This clone was seen a few times. Its antigen is as yet unknown. Alphabeta T cells were depleted, then CD3+ Vdelta1+ Vdelta2- thymocytes were FACS-sorted. This CDR3 is built from 21 residues. Germline CDR1 reads TSWWSYY; CDR2 reads QGS. With 0 bases clipped from V and 0 bases from J, the junction kept 18 bases outside the gene matches. The template was reverse-transcribed extracted RNA. The CDR3 regions were amplified by multiplex PCR from V-gene primers to a constant-region primer. TCRdb fed the multiplex PCR reads to CATT. The data hold under 85,000 delta-chain clones, with 30% to 45% observed a single time.

The chain links TRDV1 to TRDJ1, with TRDD3 matching over 8 bases. Sequenced: Vdelta1+ gamma-delta thymocytes from the thymus. Subset given: FACS-sorted CD3+ TCRalphabeta- TCRVdelta1+ TCRVdelta2- thymocytes. This TCR derives from a boy under two years old who had congenital heart surgery. The CDR3 coding sequence is TGTGCTCTTGGGGAACTCTCGCGAGAACTGGGGGTTGCGTCGTACACCGATAAACTCATCTTT. This encodes CALGELSRELGVASYTDKLIF.